These T cell receptor beta chains were read from a single sample in a study of blood T cell repertoires in COVID-19. Sequencing used immunoSEQ multiplex PCR; TCRdb keeps in-frame clones, though not all of them. The profile covers hundreds of thousands of clones, with 85% appearing a single time and less than 6.5% taken by the ten largest. Sequenced sample: peripheral blood. Source of these receptors: a man over 45 with active or convalescent COVID-19. Both conserved end residues are part of each CDR3. The D gene is left open where the match is weak. Expanded clones are given a class, and other clones once, few, many or no size at all.

clone size: NA; V gene: TRBV9; J gene: TRBJ2-1; D gene: NA; CDR3 DNA: TGTGCCAGCAGCGTTAACAGGAATGAGCAGTTCTTC; CDR3 protein: CASSVNRNEQFF
clone size: NA; V gene: TRBV2; J gene: TRBJ1-3; D gene: NA; CDR3 DNA: TGTGCCAGCAGTGTTGACATCTCTGGAAACACCATATATTTT; CDR3 protein: CASSVDISGNTIYF
clone size: NA; V gene: TRBV3-1/TRBV3-2; J gene: TRBJ2-5; D gene: TRBD2; CDR3 DNA: TGTGTTAGCGGGAGCCCTCCCAAAGAGACCCAGTACTTC; CDR3 protein: CVSGSPPKETQYF
clone size: NA; V gene: TRBV29-1; J gene: TRBJ1-3; D gene: NA; CDR3 DNA: TGCAGCGTTGAGCGCAGGGCTACTGGAAACACCATATATTTT; CDR3 protein: CSVERRATGNTIYF
clone size: NA; V gene: TRBV5-6; J gene: TRBJ2-7; D gene: NA; CDR3 DNA: TGTGCCAGCAGCTTGACAGGACATAGCTACGAGCAGTACTTC; CDR3 protein: CASSLTGHSYEQYF
clone size: NA; V gene: TRBV7-3; J gene: TRBJ2-2; D gene: TRBD2; CDR3 DNA: TGTGCCAGCAGCCCAACCGGGACTATGAACACCGGGGAGCTGTTTTTT; CDR3 protein: CASSPTGTMNTGELFF
clone size: NA; V gene: TRBV9; J gene: TRBJ1-4; D gene: NA; CDR3 DNA: TGTGCCAGCAGCGTAGGATCGGCAGGGCCTGAAAAACTGTTTTTT; CDR3 protein: CASSVGSAGPEKLFF
clone size: NA; V gene: TRBV5-1; J gene: TRBJ2-3; D gene: NA; CDR3 DNA: TGCGCCAGCAGGGATCGGGTCGCTGGCACAGATACGCAGTATTTT; CDR3 protein: CASRDRVAGTDTQYF
clone size: NA; V gene: TRBV11-1; J gene: TRBJ1-6; D gene: TRBD1; CDR3 DNA: TGTGCCAGCAGCTTACAGACAGGGGGAGGATCACCCCTCCACTTT; CDR3 protein: CASSLQTGGGSPLHF
clone size: once; V gene: TRBV7-9; J gene: TRBJ1-1; D gene: NA; CDR3 DNA: TGTGCCAGCAGCTACACGACAGCGATGAACACTGAAGCTTTCTTT; CDR3 protein: CASSYTTAMNTEAFF
clone size: NA; V gene: TRBV6-5; J gene: TRBJ1-2; D gene: NA; CDR3 DNA: TGTGCCAGCAATTCGGGGGGGGCGGTGGGCTATGGCTACACCTTC; CDR3 protein: CASNSGGAVGYGYTF
clone size: NA; V gene: TRBV5-4; J gene: TRBJ2-7; D gene: TRBD2; CDR3 DNA: TGTGCCAGCAGCTTGACGGGACTAGCGGGAGAGGTACGGGAGCAGTACTTC; CDR3 protein: CASSLTGLAGEVREQYF
clone size: NA; V gene: TRBV7-9; J gene: TRBJ2-3; D gene: NA; CDR3 DNA: TGTGCCAGCAACCCATTGGAGGACTTCACAGATACGCAGTATTTT; CDR3 protein: CASNPLEDFTDTQYF
clone size: NA; V gene: TRBV27; J gene: TRBJ2-1; D gene: TRBD2; CDR3 DNA: TGTGCCAGCAGCGGTAGCGGGAGTAATGAGCAGTTCTTC; CDR3 protein: CASSGSGSNEQFF
clone size: NA; V gene: TRBV11-2; J gene: TRBJ2-3; D gene: NA; CDR3 DNA: TGTGCCAGCAGCCCAACAGTCGTAGATACGCAGTATTTT; CDR3 protein: CASSPTVVDTQYF
clone size: NA; V gene: TRBV5-4; J gene: TRBJ1-1; D gene: NA; CDR3 DNA: TGTGCCAGCAGCTTGCTAGGGGCCAAGGGTGAAGCTTTCTTT; CDR3 protein: CASSLLGAKGEAFF
clone size: NA; V gene: TRBV18; J gene: TRBJ2-1; D gene: TRBD2; CDR3 DNA: TGTGCCAGCTCACGAACGGGACTAGCGGGAGTTAATGAGCAGTTCTTC; CDR3 protein: CASSRTGLAGVNEQFF
clone size: NA; V gene: TRBV28; J gene: TRBJ2-7; D gene: NA; CDR3 DNA: TGTGCCAGCAGTTTCGGGGAGCGGGCCTACGAGCAGTACTTC; CDR3 protein: CASSFGERAYEQYF
clone size: NA; V gene: TRBV7-2; J gene: TRBJ1-1; D gene: NA; CDR3 DNA: TGTGCCAGCCGCCTCAGGGGCACTGAAGCTTTCTTT; CDR3 protein: CASRLRGTEAFF
clone size: once; V gene: TRBV28; J gene: TRBJ1-3; D gene: NA; CDR3 DNA: TGTGCCAGCAGTTCCCCCTCGGGGGGAAACACCATATATTTT; CDR3 protein: CASSSPSGGNTIYF
clone size: NA; V gene: TRBV12-5; J gene: TRBJ2-7; D gene: TRBD2; CDR3 DNA: TGTGCTAGTGGTCGGGGGGTTCAGCCCTACGAGCAGTACTTC; CDR3 protein: CASGRGVQPYEQYF
clone size: NA; V gene: TRBV5-6; J gene: TRBJ2-7; D gene: TRBD2; CDR3 DNA: TGTGCCAGCAGCCCTCTAGCGGTGCGGGGCGAGCAGTACTTC; CDR3 protein: CASSPLAVRGEQYF
clone size: few; V gene: TRBV19; J gene: TRBJ1-6; D gene: NA; CDR3 DNA: TGTGCCAGTACCGGGAGGGGTTCCAATTCACCCCTCCACTTT; CDR3 protein: CASTGRGSNSPLHF
clone size: NA; V gene: TRBV15; J gene: TRBJ1-1; D gene: TRBD1; CDR3 DNA: TGTGCCACCAGCCTAGGGGGCCACACTGAAGCTTTCTTT; CDR3 protein: CATSLGGHTEAFF
clone size: NA; V gene: TRBV2; J gene: TRBJ1-1; D gene: NA; CDR3 DNA: TGTGCCAGCAACCGATTAGGGGGGGGGACTGAAGCTTTCTTT; CDR3 protein: CASNRLGGGTEAFF
clone size: NA; V gene: TRBV4-3; J gene: TRBJ2-5; D gene: TRBD2; CDR3 DNA: TGCGCCAGCAGCCAAGATTATAGCGGGAAAGAGACCCAGTACTTC; CDR3 protein: CASSQDYSGKETQYF
clone size: NA; V gene: TRBV30; J gene: TRBJ2-1; D gene: NA; CDR3 DNA: TGTGCCTGTTCCCAGAGGGGGACCAGGAATAGTGAGCAGTTCTTC; CDR3 protein: CACSQRGTRNSEQFF
clone size: NA; V gene: TRBV5-1; J gene: TRBJ1-1; D gene: NA; CDR3 DNA: TGCGCCAGCAGCTTCGATACCGGGGTCCGAAGGAGCTTAAATTCTGAAGCTTTCTTT; CDR3 protein: CASSFDTGVRRSLNSEAFF
clone size: few; V gene: TRBV11-2; J gene: TRBJ1-6; D gene: TRBD1; CDR3 DNA: TGTGCCAGCAGCCTGACAGGGGGGCGGCAATCACCCCTCCACTTT; CDR3 protein: CASSLTGGRQSPLHF
clone size: NA; V gene: TRBV2; J gene: TRBJ2-5; D gene: TRBD2; CDR3 DNA: TGTGCCAGCAGTGAACGGCTGGCCACCGGGACTAGCGGGAGGGAGACCCAGTACTTC; CDR3 protein: CASSERLATGTSGRETQYF
clone size: NA; V gene: TRBV29-1; J gene: TRBJ2-1; D gene: TRBD2; CDR3 DNA: TGCAGCGTTGGAGCGGGAGGGAGGAATGAGCAGTTCTTC; CDR3 protein: CSVGAGGRNEQFF
clone size: NA; V gene: TRBV6-2/TRBV6-3; J gene: TRBJ2-7; D gene: NA; CDR3 DNA: TGTGCCAGCAGTTACTACGCAGGGGATTACGAGCAGTACTTC; CDR3 protein: CASSYYAGDYEQYF
clone size: NA; V gene: TRBV7-9; J gene: TRBJ1-2; D gene: TRBD1; CDR3 DNA: TGTGCCAGCAGCTCCATACTGACAGGGAATGGCTACACCTTC; CDR3 protein: CASSSILTGNGYTF
clone size: NA; V gene: TRBV12-3/TRBV12-4; J gene: TRBJ2-1; D gene: NA; CDR3 DNA: TGTGCCAGCAGTCCGGGACTGTACAATGAGCAGTTCTTC; CDR3 protein: CASSPGLYNEQFF
clone size: few; V gene: TRBV5-1; J gene: TRBJ2-7; D gene: NA; CDR3 DNA: TGCGCCAGCAGCCCGCCCCAGACAGCGTCCTACGAGCAGTACTTC; CDR3 protein: CASSPPQTASYEQYF
clone size: NA; V gene: TRBV13; J gene: TRBJ2-1; D gene: NA; CDR3 DNA: TGTGCCAGCAGCCCCGCTAGCGCCAGACTTTACAATGAGCAGTTCTTC; CDR3 protein: CASSPASARLYNEQFF
clone size: NA; V gene: TRBV6-5; J gene: TRBJ1-1; D gene: NA; CDR3 DNA: TGTGCCAGCAGTACCGGGGTAGGGAACACTGAAGCTTTCTTT; CDR3 protein: CASSTGVGNTEAFF